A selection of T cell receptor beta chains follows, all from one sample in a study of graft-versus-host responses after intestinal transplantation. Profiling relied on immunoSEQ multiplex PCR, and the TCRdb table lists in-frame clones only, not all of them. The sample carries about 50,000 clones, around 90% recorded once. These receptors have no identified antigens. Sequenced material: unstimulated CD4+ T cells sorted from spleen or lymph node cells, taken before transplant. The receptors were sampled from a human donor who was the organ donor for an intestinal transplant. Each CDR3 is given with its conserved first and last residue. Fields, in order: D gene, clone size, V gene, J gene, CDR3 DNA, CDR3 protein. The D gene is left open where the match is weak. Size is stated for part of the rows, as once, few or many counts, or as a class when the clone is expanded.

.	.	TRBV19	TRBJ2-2	TGTGCCAGTGGAGTAAAAGGGAACACCGGGGAGCTGTTTTTT	CASGVKGNTGELFF
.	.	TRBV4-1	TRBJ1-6	TGCGCCAGCAGCCCCACGACACAGGGAAAGCATTCACCCCTCCACTTT	CASSPTTQGKHSPLHF
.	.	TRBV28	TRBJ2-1	TGTGCATCCTGCGGGGCCGCCGTTTACAATGAGCAGTTCTTC	CASCGAAVYNEQFF
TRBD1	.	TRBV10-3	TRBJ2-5	TGTGCCATCATCACGGGACAGGAAGCAGAGACCCAGTACTTC	CAIITGQEAETQYF
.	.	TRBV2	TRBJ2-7	TGTGCCAGCTCGGGCTACGAGCAGTACTTC	CASSGYEQYF
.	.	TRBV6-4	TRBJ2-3	TGTGCCAGCAGTGTGGACTCCGGGGAAGGCACAGATACGCAGTATTTT	CASSVDSGEGTDTQYF
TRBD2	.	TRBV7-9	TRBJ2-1	TGTGCCAGCAGCATGGGGACTAGCCGAAGATACAATGAGCAGTTCTTC	CASSMGTSRRYNEQFF
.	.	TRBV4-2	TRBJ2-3	TGTGCCAGCAGCCAAGACAACACAGATACGCAGTATTTT	CASSQDNTDTQYF
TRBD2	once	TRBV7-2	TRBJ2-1	TGTGCCAGCATCACTAGCGGGGCTCCCCCGAATGAGCAGTTCTTC	CASITSGAPPNEQFF
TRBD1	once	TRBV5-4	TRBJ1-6	TGTGCCAGCAGCCAACGAGGGACAGGGGGCTGGAATTCACCCCTCCACTTT	CASSQRGTGGWNSPLHF
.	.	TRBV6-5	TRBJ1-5	TGTGCCAGCAGAACGGGACAATCTAGCAATCAGCCCCAGCATTTT	CASRTGQSSNQPQHF
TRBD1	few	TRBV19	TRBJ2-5	TGTGCCAGTAGTATAGCAGGGGGCGAGACCCAGTACTTC	CASSIAGGETQYF
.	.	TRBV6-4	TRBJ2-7	TGTGCCACCTCCGTGTATGTAGGCTCCTACGAGCAGTACTTC	CATSVYVGSYEQYF
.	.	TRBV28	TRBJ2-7	TGTGCCACCGAATATATCTACGAGCAGTACTTC	CATEYIYEQYF
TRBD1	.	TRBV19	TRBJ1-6	TGTGCCAGTAGCACCGGGACAGGGTATTCACCCCTCCACTTT	CASSTGTGYSPLHF
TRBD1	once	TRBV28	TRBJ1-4	TGTGCCAGCAGTCAGGCTGTGACAGGGTTTAATGAAAAACTGTTTTTT	CASSQAVTGFNEKLFF
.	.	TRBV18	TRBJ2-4	TGTGCCAGCTCACCACAAGGGGCTCTGGACAAAAACATTCAGTACTTC	CASSPQGALDKNIQYF
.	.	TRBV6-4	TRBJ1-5	TGTGCCAGCAGATACGAAGACCCCAATCAGCCCCAGCATTTT	CASRYEDPNQPQHF
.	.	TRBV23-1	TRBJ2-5	TGCGCCAGCAGTCAATTGGACAGTCACCGGGGGACCCAGTACTTC	CASSQLDSHRGTQYF
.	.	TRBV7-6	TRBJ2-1	TGTGCCAGCAGCCCCACGGGTAGCAGACGTCGGGATGAGCAGTTCTTC	CASSPTGSRRRDEQFF
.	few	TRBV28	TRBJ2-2	TGTGCCAGCATAGGGGGGAGGGACACCGGGGAGCTGTTTTTT	CASIGGRDTGELFF
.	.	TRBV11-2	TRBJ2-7	TGTGCCAGCAGCTTAGTAGGTAGCGATTACGAGCAGTACTTC	CASSLVGSDYEQYF
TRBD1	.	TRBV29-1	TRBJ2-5	TGCAGCGACCAACAGGGGGCGACAGGGGAGACCCAGTACTTC	CSDQQGATGETQYF
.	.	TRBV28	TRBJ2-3	TGTGCCAGCAGTTCGATGGGTATGAGCACAGATACGCAGTATTTT	CASSSMGMSTDTQYF
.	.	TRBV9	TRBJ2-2	TGTGCCAGCAGCGTAGCTGGCGGGACTCCGCCTACCGGGGAGCTGTTTTTT	CASSVAGGTPPTGELFF
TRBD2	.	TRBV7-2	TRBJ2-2	TGTGCCAGCAGCTTATTAGGGACTAGCGGGAGTGGGGAGCTGTTTTTT	CASSLLGTSGSGELFF
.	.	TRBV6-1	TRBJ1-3	TGTGCCAGCGAGGATGGAAACACCATATATTTT	CASEDGNTIYF
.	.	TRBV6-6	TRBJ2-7	TGTGCCAGCAGTTACAGATGGGGGAGCTCCTACGAGCAGTACTTC	CASSYRWGSSYEQYF
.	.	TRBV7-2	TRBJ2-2	TGTGCCAGCAGCTTAAGGGGGGCCCTGAGCACCGGGGAGCTGTTTTTT	CASSLRGALSTGELFF
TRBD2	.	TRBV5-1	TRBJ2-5	TGCGCCAGCAGCTTGACGGGAGGGCCCCAGACCCAGTACTTC	CASSLTGGPQTQYF
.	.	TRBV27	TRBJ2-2	TGTGCCAGCAGCCCCTTCGACAGGCCAACCGGGGAGCTGTTTTTT	CASSPFDRPTGELFF
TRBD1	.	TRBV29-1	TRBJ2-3	TGCAGCGTTGATGCCACCGGGACAGGCACAGATACGCAGTATTTT	CSVDATGTGTDTQYF
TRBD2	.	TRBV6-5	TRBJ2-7	TGTGCCAGCAGTTACGGGACTAGCGGAACTACCTACGAGCAGTACTTC	CASSYGTSGTTYEQYF
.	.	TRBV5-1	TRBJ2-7	TGCGCCAGCAGCGCCCTCCAGGACAGCGGTCTCGAGCAGTACTTC	CASSALQDSGLEQYF
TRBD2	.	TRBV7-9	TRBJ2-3	TGTGCCAGCAGCTTAGATCTAGCGGGAGATTACACAGATACGCAGTATTTT	CASSLDLAGDYTDTQYF
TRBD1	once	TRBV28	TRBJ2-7	TGTGCCAGCAGGCACCGGGACAGCTCCTACGAGCAGTACTTC	CASRHRDSSYEQYF
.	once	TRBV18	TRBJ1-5	TGTGCCAGCTCACGGGACGGACTTATCAATCAGCCCCAGCATTTT	CASSRDGLINQPQHF
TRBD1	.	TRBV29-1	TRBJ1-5	TGCAGCGTTGCGTTGGGGACAGGGGACAATCAGCCCCAGCATTTT	CSVALGTGDNQPQHF
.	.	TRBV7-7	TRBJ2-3	TGTGCTAGCAGCTGGGGGAGCGGTAGCACAGATACGCAGTATTTT	CASSWGSGSTDTQYF
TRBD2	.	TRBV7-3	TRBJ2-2	TGTGCCAGCAGCTTCAGCGGGAGCGACGGGGAGCTGTTTTTT	CASSFSGSDGELFF
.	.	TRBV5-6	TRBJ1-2	TGTGCCAGCAGCTTCCAGTATGGCTACACCTTC	CASSFQYGYTF
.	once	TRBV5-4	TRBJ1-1	TGTGCCAGCAGCTTGGGCAGGGGCTCCCCCCTTGAAGCTTTCTTT	CASSLGRGSPLEAFF
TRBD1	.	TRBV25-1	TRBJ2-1	TGTGCCAGCAGTGGACAGGGCAATGAGCAGTTCTTC	CASSGQGNEQFF
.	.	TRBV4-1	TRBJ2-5	TGCGCCAGCAGCCTTAGGTGGGGGATGGGAGGAGAGACCCAGTACTTC	CASSLRWGMGGETQYF
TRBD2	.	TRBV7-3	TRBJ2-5	TGTGCCAGCAGCTTAAATGGACTAGGGCAAGAGACCCAGTACTTC	CASSLNGLGQETQYF
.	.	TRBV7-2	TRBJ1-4	TGTGCCAGCAGCTTGGCGCAGGGTGGGGAAAAACTGTTTTTT	CASSLAQGGEKLFF
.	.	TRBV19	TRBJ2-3	TGTGCCAGTAGTATCTCCCTTGGGCGGGGCACAGATACGCAGTATTTT	CASSISLGRGTDTQYF